The 15 T cell receptor beta chains below all came from one sample that was sequenced in a study of T cell responses to AZD1222 COVID-19 vaccine. Assay used: immunoSEQ multiplex PCR; TCRdb lists only in-frame clones, some missing. The sample consists of around 190,000 clones, roughly nine tenths of them appearing once. Sequenced here: peripheral blood, sampled 28 days after the second AZD1222 dose. The receptors were sampled from an adult who received the AZD1222 COVID-19 vaccine.

This chain connects TRBV18 to TRBJ1-3, with 8 bases matching TRBD1. This CDR3 region has 16 residues. The germline CDR1 and CDR2 sequences are KGHSH and LQKENI. J lost 0 bases, V lost 6 bases, and 7 bases had no gene match. CDR3 in DNA: TGTGCCAGCTCTCCGACAGGGGCCTACTCTGGAAACACCATATATTTT. Translated: CASSPTGAYSGNTIYF.

This chain links TRBV5-1 with TRBJ2-1; possibly TRBD2 for D (6 bases). Trimming pared 3 bases from V and 4 bases from J, leaving 11 bases between. The CDR3 totals 14 residues. Per germline, CDR1 SGHRS and CDR2 YFSETQ. The CDR3 region is CASSYPGTYNEQFF. As DNA, the CDR3 is TGCGCCAGCAGCTATCCCGGGACTTACAATGAGCAGTTCTTC. The full variable domain, rest sourced from reference TRBV5-1 and TRBJ2-1, is KAGVTQTPRYLIKTRGQQVTLSCSPISGHRSVSWYQQTPGQGLQFLFEYFSETQRNKGNFPGRFSGRQFSNSRSEMNVSTLELGDSALYLCASSYPGTYNEQFFGPGTRLTVL.

This clone was recorded only once. CDR3 nucleotides: TGTGCCAGCAGCTCCTGGACAGGCCCCGGGGGTACTGAAGCTTTCTTT. Encoded protein: CASSSWTGPGGTEAFF. The chain employs TRBV5-8 and TRBJ1-1; 7 nucleotides agree with TRBD1. Germline CDR1 is SGHTS and CDR2 is YDEGEE. The CDR3 extends over 16 amino acids. The V segment lost 3 bases and the J segment 5 bases; nucleotides outside the gene matches: 13.

J is TRBJ2-2 and V is TRBV4-2, with D possibly being TRBD1 (6 bases). The germline gives CDR1 LGHNA, CDR2 YNFKEQ. The CDR3 loop spans 14 amino acids. Trimming cost V 2 bases and J 7 bases, with 11 bases left between them. The CDR3 sequence is CASSQNPQGGELFF. The CDR3 DNA is TGTGCCAGCAGCCAAAACCCACAGGGCGGGGAGCTGTTTTTT.

The chain recombines TRBV5-1 with TRBJ1-2; TRBD1 matches at 9 bases. The trim removed 4 bases at V and 6 bases at J, leaving 7 bases unmatched. The CDR3 totals 14 residues. The germline gives CDR1 SGHRS, CDR2 YFSETQ. The CDR3 bases are TGCGCCAGCAGCCCGGACAGGGGCGGGGATGGCTACACCTTC. Translation gives CASSPDRGGDGYTF.

This chain joins TRBV2 and TRBJ1-1; 11 bases match TRBD1. Germline V gene sequence: CDR1 SNHLY, CDR2 FYNNEI. The ends lost 6 bases at V and 0 bases at J; junction bases unmatched: 3. CDR3 length equals 15 residues. This CDR3 is CASRGQGEMNTEAFF. The CDR3 region has the DNA TGTGCCAGCAGGGGACAGGGGGAGATGAACACTGAAGCTTTCTTT.

This chain's CDR3 is CASNSQGASQPQHF. For the CDR3, the DNA is TGTGCCAGCAACTCTCAGGGGGCAAGTCAGCCCCAGCATTTT. The chain uses TRBV2 and TRBJ1-5, with 8 bases fitting TRBD1. The J segment lost 6 bases and the V segment lost 7 bases, leaving 8 bases of the junction unmatched. This CDR3 has 14 residues. Germline CDR1 is SNHLY and CDR2 is FYNNEI.

The count of this clone is one. The rearrangement joins TRBV30 to TRBJ2-7, with TRBD2 as a possible D gene (5 bases). The CDR3 consists of 11 residues. Trimming removed 3 bases at V and 3 bases at J, with 6 bases between. Per germline, CDR1 GTSNPN and CDR2 SVGIG (reference sequence). CDR3 sequence reads: CAWSGVYEQYF. The DNA for the CDR3 is TGTGCCTGGAGCGGGGTCTACGAGCAGTACTTC. The full variable domain, its missing parts supplied by reference TRBV30 and TRBJ2-7, is SQTIHQWPATLVQPVGSPLSLECTVEGTSNPNLYWYRQAAGRGLQLLFYSVGIGQISSEVPQNLSASRPQDRQFILSSKKLLLSDSGFYLCAWSGVYEQYFGPGTRLTVT.

The gene calls are TRBV11-2 and TRBJ2-7, with a weak D call TRBD1 (6 bases). The CDR3 sequence is 17 residues long. The germline V and J ends were trimmed by 1 base and 8 bases, with 24 bases remaining between them. CDR1 and CDR2 (germline): SGHAT, FQNNGV. DNA of the CDR3: TGTGCCAGCAGCTTAGCGGCGACCACAGGGAGTTCCATAAAGCAGTACTTC. Protein sequence: CASSLAATTGSSIKQYF.

The gene calls are TRBV7-2 and TRBJ2-2; D not resolved. The CDR3 consists of 14 residues. Germline CDR1 is SGHTA and CDR2 is FQGNSA. V lost 5 bases and J lost 3, with 10 bases in between. CDR3 in amino acids: CASSPQQDTGELFF. Here the CDR3 DNA reads TGTGCCAGCAGCCCCCAACAAGACACCGGGGAGCTGTTTTTT.

The V and J genes are TRBV3-1 (or the pseudogene TRBV3-2) and TRBJ1-3; D not certain. This CDR3 is 12 amino acids long. Trimming took off 4 bases at V and 9 bases at J, with 10 bases between the two ends. The germline CDR1 and CDR2 sequences are LGHDT and YNNKEL (reference sequence). The CDR3 DNA is TGTGCCAGCAGCCGGGAACCGGGCACCATATATTTT. Protein: CASSREPGTIYF.

The rearrangement joins TRBV19 to TRBJ2-5; 12 nucleotides line up with TRBD2. With V trimmed by 0 bases and J by 1 base, 3 bases remained unmatched. This CDR3 is 17 amino acids long. CDR1 and CDR2 (germline): LNHDA, SQIVND (reference sequence). For the CDR3, the DNA is TGTGCCAGTAGTATAGATCTAGCGGGGGGGTCCCAAGAGACCCAGTACTTC. Protein sequence: CASSIDLAGGSQETQYF.

The chain carries TRBV30 and TRBJ2-7; 9 bases align to TRBD1. Losses at the gene ends were 3 bases for V and 0 bases for J; bases not matched to a gene: 15. Germline V gives CDR1 GTSNPN, CDR2 SVGIG (reference sequence). CDR3 length: 18 amino acids. CDR3 sequence: CAWRGHRDRAPLSYEQYF. The CDR3 nucleotides read TGTGCCTGGAGGGGTCACCGGGACAGGGCCCCTCTCTCCTACGAGCAGTACTTC.

This chain joins TRBV27 and TRBJ1-2; D not resolved. V was cut by 0 bases and J by 4 bases, with 12 bases left in between. The germline gives CDR1 MNHEY, CDR2 SMNVEV (reference sequence). The CDR3 loop spans 15 amino acids. The CDR3 DNA sequence: TGTGCCAGCAGTTTATCTGCGGGGATGGTCTATGGCTACACCTTC. Protein sequence: CASSLSAGMVYGYTF.

This clone was seen more than once but under ten times. This rearrangement joins TRBV6-5 to TRBJ1-5; D not resolved. V dropped 1 base and J dropped 0 bases, with 10 bases sitting between them. Germline V gene lookup returns CDR1 MNHEY and CDR2 SVGAGI. CDR3 size: 16 residues. Here the CDR3 reads CASSYYPKGSNQPQHF. For the CDR3, the DNA is TGTGCCAGCAGTTACTACCCGAAGGGTAGCAATCAGCCCCAGCATTTT.